This record concerns one TCR beta chain sequence. What it binds is not known. The data originate from a study of memory CD4+ T cells and cytomegalovirus serostatus. Study overall: Healthy Belgian adult donors included under ten CMV-positive and more than 20 CMV-negative people. Broader study findings: Repertoires predicted CMV serostatus with median bootstrapped AUC of about 0.95. CD4+ memory repertoires contained 67 of 164 reported CMV TCRbeta sequences.

The method was immunoSEQ multiplex PCR; TCRdb's version includes in-frame clones alone and lacks a portion of them. Here the sample spans about 60,000 clones, less than 85% being singletons. The sort gate was single viable CD3+CD4+CD8-CD45RO+ cells for memory CD4+ T cells. CD4+ T cells were isolated by positive magnetic selection. Germline CDR1 and CDR2: LNHDA and SQIVND (reference sequence). This CDR3 is built from 16 residues. Losses at the gene ends were 0 bases for V and 9 bases for J; bases not matched to a gene: 11. Sequencing was done on a sample of memory CD4+ T cells from blood. This chain links TRBV19 with TRBJ2-4, with 7 bases aligning to TRBD2. The clonotype comes from an adult in good health and CMV-seronegative. Some clones in this sample may be carry-over from other donors' samples. Here the CDR3 DNA reads TGTGCCAGTAGTATAGAGCCCCGGGGAGGGGCGAGCATTCAGTACTTC. Protein sequence: CASSIEPRGGASIQYF.